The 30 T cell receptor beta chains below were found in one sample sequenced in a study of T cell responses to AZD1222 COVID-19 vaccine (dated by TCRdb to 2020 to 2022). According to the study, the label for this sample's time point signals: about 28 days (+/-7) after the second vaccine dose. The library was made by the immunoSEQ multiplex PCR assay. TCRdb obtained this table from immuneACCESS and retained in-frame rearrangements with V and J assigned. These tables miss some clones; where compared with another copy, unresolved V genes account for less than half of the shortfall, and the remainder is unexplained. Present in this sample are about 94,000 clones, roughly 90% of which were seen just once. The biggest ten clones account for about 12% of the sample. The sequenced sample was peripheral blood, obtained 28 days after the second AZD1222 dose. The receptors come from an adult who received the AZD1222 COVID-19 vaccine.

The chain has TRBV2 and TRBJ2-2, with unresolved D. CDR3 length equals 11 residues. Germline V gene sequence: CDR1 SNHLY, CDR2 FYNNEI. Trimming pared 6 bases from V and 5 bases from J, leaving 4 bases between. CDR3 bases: TGTGCCAGCAGCCTTACCGGGGAGCTGTTTTTT. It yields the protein CASSLTGELFF. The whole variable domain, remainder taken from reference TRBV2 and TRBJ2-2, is EPEVTQTPSHQVTQMGQEVILRCVPISNHLYFYWYRQILGQKVEFLVSFYNNEISEKSEIFDDQFSVERPDGSNFTLKIRSTKLEDSAMYFCASSLTGELFFGEGSRLTVL.

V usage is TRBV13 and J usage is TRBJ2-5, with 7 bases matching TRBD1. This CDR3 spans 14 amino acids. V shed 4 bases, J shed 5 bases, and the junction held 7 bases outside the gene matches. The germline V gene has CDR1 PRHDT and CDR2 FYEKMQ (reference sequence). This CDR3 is CASSYRQGYETQYF. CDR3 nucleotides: TGTGCCAGCAGCTATCGACAGGGATACGAGACCCAGTACTTC.

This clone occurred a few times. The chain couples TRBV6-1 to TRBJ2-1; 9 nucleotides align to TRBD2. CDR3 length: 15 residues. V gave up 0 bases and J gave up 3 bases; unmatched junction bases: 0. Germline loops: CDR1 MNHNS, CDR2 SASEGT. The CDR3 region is CASSEATSGYNEQFF. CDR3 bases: TGTGCCAGCAGTGAAGCGACTAGCGGCTACAATGAGCAGTTCTTC.

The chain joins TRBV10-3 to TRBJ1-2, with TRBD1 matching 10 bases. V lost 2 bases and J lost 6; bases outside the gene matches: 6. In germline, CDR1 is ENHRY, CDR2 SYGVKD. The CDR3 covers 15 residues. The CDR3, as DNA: TGTGCCATCAGTGAGCTCGGGACAGGGGCGGATGGCTACACCTTC. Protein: CAISELGTGADGYTF.

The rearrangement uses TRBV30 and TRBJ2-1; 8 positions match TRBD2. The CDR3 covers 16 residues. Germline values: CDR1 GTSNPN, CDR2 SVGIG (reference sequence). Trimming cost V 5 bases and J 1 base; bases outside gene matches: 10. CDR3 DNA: TGTGCCTGGTCCACGGGCGGGGGGCGTTCCTACAATGAGCAGTTCTTC. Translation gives CAWSTGGGRSYNEQFF.

CDR3 coding DNA: TGTGCCAGTAGACCGACAGGGGGCGATCAGCCCCAGCATTTT. Its translation: CASRPTGGDQPQHF. The chain couples TRBV19 to TRBJ1-5, with 10 bases fitting TRBD1. This CDR3 spans 14 amino acids. V shed 6 bases and J 5 bases; nucleotides not matched to a gene: 4. The germline gives CDR1 LNHDA, CDR2 SQIVND (reference sequence).

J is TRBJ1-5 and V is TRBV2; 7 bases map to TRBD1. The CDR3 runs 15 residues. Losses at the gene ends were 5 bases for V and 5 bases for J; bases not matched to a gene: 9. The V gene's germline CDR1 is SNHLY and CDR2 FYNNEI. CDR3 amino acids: CASSPDRAGYQPQHF. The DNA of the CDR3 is TGTGCCAGCAGTCCCGACAGGGCGGGGTATCAGCCCCAGCATTTT.

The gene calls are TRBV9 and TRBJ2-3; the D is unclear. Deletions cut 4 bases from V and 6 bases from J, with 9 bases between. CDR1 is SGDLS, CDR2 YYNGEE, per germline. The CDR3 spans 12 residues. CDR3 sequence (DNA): TGTGCCAGCAGCTACCGGACGGATACGCAGTATTTT. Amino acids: CASSYRTDTQYF.

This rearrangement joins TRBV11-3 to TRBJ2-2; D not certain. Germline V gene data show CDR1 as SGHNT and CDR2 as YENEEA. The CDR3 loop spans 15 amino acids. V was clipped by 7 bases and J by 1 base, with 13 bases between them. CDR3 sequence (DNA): TGTGCCAGCACCCCGAGCCTCTTGAACACCGGGGAGCTGTTTTTT. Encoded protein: CASTPSLLNTGELFF.

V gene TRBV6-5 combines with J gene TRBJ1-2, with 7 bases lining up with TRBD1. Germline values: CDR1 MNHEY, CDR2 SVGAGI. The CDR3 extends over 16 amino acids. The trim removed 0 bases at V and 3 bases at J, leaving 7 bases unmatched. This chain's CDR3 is CASSYSFDRVDYGYTF. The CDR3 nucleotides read TGTGCCAGCAGTTACTCGTTTGACAGGGTAGACTATGGCTACACCTTC.

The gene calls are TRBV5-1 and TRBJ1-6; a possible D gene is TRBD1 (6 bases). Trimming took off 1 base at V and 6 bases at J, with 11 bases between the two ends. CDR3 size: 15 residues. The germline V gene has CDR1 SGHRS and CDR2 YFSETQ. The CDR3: CASSLSGAGNSPLHF. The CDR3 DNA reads TGCGCCAGCAGCTTGTCGGGGGCAGGTAATTCACCCCTCCACTTT.

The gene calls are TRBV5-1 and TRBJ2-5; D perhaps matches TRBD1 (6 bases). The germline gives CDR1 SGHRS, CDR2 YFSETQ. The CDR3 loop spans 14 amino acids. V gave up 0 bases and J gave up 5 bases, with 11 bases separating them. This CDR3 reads CASSLARGGETQYF. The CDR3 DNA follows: TGCGCCAGCAGCTTGGCCAGGGGTGGGGAGACCCAGTACTTC.

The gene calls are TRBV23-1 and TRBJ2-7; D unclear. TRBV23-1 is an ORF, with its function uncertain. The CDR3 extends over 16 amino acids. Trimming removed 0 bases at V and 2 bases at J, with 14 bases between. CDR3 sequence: CASSQSSVLKTYEQYF. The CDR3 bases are TGCGCCAGCAGTCAATCGTCGGTACTGAAGACCTACGAGCAGTACTTC.

The CDR3 loop is CASSPHTRALQNTEAFF. DNA for the CDR3: TGTGCCAGCAGTCCCCATACTCGGGCACTTCAGAACACTGAAGCTTTCTTT. V usage is TRBV6-2 or TRBV6-3 and J usage is TRBJ1-1; D remains unclear. This CDR3 comprises 17 residues. V was clipped by 5 bases and J by 1 base, with 20 bases between them. Germline-derived CDR1 and CDR2 are MNHEY and SVGEGT.

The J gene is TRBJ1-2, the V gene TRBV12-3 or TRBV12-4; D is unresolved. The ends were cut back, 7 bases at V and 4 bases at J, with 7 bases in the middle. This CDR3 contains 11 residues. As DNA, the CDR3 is TGTGCCAGCACCACGTCCTATGGCTACACCTTC. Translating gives CASTTSYGYTF.

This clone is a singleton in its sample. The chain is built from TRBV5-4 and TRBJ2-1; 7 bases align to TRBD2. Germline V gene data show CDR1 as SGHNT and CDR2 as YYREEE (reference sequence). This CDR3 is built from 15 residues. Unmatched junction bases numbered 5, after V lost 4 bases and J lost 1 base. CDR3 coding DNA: TGTGCCAGCAGCCGCTCTAGCGGATCCTACAATGAGCAGTTCTTC. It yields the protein CASSRSSGSYNEQFF.

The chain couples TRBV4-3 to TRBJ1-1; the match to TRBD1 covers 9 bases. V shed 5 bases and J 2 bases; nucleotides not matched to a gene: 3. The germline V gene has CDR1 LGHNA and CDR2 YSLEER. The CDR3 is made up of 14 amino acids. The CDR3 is CASSYRGPNTEAFF. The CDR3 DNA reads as TGCGCCAGCAGCTACAGGGGGCCCAACACTGAAGCTTTCTTT.

The CDR3 sequence: CASSITIPRTGNTEAFF. The CDR3 region has the DNA TGTGCCAGCAGCATCACCATACCCAGGACAGGTAACACTGAAGCTTTCTTT. The gene calls are TRBV27 and TRBJ1-1; 7 nucleotides line up with TRBD1. The length of the CDR3 is 17 residues. V lost 6 bases and J lost 2; bases outside the gene matches: 15. Germline V gene lookup returns CDR1 MNHEY and CDR2 SMNVEV (reference sequence).

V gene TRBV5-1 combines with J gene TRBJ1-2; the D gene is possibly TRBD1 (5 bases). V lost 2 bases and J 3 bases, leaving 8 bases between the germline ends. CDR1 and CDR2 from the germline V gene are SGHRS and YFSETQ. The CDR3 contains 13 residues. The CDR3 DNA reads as TGCGCCAGCAGCTTTGGAGGGGACTATGGCTACACCTTC. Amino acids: CASSFGGDYGYTF. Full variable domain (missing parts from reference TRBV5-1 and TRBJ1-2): KAGVTQTPRYLIKTRGQQVTLSCSPISGHRSVSWYQQTPGQGLQFLFEYFSETQRNKGNFPGRFSGRQFSNSRSEMNVSTLELGDSALYLCASSFGGDYGYTFGSGTRLTVV.

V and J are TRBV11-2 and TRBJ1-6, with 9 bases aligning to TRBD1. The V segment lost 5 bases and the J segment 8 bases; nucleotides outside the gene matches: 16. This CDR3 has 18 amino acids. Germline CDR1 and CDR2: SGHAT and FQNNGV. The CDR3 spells CASSLLAGTGSRDSPLHF. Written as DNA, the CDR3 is TGTGCCAGCAGCCTACTCGCCGGGACAGGGAGTAGGGATTCACCCCTCCACTTT.

The CDR3 here is CASSPPNLSGPQHF. In DNA, the CDR3 is TGTGCCAGCTCACCACCGAACTTATCGGGGCCCCAGCATTTT. The genes are TRBV18 and TRBJ1-5; D not resolved. Germline CDR1 KGHSH, CDR2 LQKENI. The CDR3 is made up of 14 amino acids. V was clipped by 0 bases and J by 9 bases, with 12 bases between them.

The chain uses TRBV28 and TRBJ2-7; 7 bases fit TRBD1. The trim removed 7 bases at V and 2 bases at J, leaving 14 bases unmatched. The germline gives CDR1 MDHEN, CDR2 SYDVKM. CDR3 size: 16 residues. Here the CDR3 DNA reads TGTGCCAGCAACTCCAGAGGAGTGACAGGGACCTACGAGCAGTACTTC. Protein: CASNSRGVTGTYEQYF. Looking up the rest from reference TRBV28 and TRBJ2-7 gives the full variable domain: DVKVTQSSRYLVKRTGEKVFLECVQDMDHENMFWYRQDPGLGLRLIYFSYDVKMKEKGDIPEGYSVSREKKERFSLILESASTNQTSMYLCASNSRGVTGTYEQYFGPGTRLTVT.

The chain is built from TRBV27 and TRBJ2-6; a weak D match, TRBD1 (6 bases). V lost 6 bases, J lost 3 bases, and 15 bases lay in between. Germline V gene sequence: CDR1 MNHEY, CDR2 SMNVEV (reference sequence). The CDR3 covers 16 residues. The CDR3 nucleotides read TGTGCCAGCAGAAATTACAGGGAGAATGGGGCCAACGTCCTGACTTTC. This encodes CASRNYRENGANVLTF.

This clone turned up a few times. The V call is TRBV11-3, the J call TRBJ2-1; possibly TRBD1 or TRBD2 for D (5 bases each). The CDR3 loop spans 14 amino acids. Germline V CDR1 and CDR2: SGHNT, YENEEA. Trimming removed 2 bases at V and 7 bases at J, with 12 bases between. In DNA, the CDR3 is TGTGCCAGCAGCTTACGAGCAGGGACGAATGAGCAGTTCTTC. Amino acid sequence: CASSLRAGTNEQFF.

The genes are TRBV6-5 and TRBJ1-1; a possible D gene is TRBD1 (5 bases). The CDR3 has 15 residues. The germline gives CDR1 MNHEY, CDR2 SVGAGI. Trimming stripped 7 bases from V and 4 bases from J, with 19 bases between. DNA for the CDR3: TGTGCCAGCACTTCCCGAGGGAGGGGATTCACTGAAGCTTTCTTT. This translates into CASTSRGRGFTEAFF.

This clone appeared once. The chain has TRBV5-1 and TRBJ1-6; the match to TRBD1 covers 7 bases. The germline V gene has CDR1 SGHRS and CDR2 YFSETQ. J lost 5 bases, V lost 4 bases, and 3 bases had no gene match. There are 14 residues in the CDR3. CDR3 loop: CASSLRGNNSPLHF. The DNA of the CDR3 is TGCGCCAGCAGCCTCAGGGGGAATAATTCACCCCTCCACTTT. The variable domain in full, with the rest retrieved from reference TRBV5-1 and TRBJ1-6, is KAGVTQTPRYLIKTRGQQVTLSCSPISGHRSVSWYQQTPGQGLQFLFEYFSETQRNKGNFPGRFSGRQFSNSRSEMNVSTLELGDSALYLCASSLRGNNSPLHFGNGTRLTVT.

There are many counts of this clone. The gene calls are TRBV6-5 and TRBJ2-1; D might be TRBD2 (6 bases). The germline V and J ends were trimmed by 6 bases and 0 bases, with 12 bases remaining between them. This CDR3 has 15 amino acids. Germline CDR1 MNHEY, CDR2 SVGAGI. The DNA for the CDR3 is TGTGCCAGCAGGTATAGCGGTAGCTCCTACAATGAGCAGTTCTTC. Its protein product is CASRYSGSSYNEQFF.

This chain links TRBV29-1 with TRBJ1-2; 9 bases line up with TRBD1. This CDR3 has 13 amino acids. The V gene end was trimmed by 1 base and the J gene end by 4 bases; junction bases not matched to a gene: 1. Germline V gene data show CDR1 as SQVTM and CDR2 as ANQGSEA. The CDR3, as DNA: TGCAGCGTTGAAGGGACAGGGGTCTATGGCTACACCTTC. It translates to CSVEGTGVYGYTF.

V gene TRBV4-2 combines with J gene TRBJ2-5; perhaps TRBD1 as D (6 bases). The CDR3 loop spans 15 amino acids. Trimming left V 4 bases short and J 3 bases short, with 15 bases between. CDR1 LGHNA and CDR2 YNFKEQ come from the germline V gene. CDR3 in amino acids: CASSPDHYREETQYF. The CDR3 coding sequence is TGTGCCAGCAGCCCTGACCACTACAGGGAAGAGACCCAGTACTTC.

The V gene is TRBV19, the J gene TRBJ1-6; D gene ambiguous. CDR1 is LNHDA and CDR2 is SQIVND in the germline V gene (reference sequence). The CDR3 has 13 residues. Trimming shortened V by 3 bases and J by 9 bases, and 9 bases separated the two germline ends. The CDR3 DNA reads TGTGCCAGTAGTATCATGACTGCTTCACCCCTCCACTTT. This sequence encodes CASSIMTASPLHF. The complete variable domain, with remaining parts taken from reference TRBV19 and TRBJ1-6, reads DGGITQSPKYLFRKEGQNVTLSCEQNLNHDAMYWYRQDPGQGLRLIYYSQIVNDFQKGDIAEGYSVSREKKESFPLTVTSAQKNPTAFYLCASSIMTASPLHFGNGTRLTVT.